The 32 T cell receptor beta chains reported below all come from one sample, sequenced in a study of blood T cell repertoires in COVID-19. The assay was immunoSEQ multiplex PCR, and TCRdb's table has in-frame clones only and misses some. The sample records approximately 100,000 clones, around 85% being singletons. Source material: peripheral blood. Receptor source: a man aged 65 to 79 with active or convalescent COVID-19.

This chain joins TRBV9 and TRBJ1-1, with TRBD1 matching over 10 bases. Per germline, CDR1 SGDLS and CDR2 YYNGEE. The CDR3 totals 13 residues. The V gene end was trimmed by 3 bases and the J gene end by 6 bases; junction bases not matched to a gene: 2. CDR3 protein: CASSEGTGAEAFF. The CDR3 coding sequence is TGTGCCAGCAGCGAGGGGACAGGGGCTGAAGCTTTCTTT.

This chain joins TRBV5-1 and TRBJ2-2, with D maybe TRBD2 (6 bases). V was shortened by 3 bases and J by 5 bases, with 11 bases between the two germline ends. The length of the CDR3 is 14 residues. Germline V gene data show CDR1 as SGHRS and CDR2 as YFSETQ. DNA of the CDR3: TGCGCCAGCAGCTCAACGAGCGGGACCGGGGAGCTGTTTTTT. Its protein is CASSSTSGTGELFF.

V and J are TRBV2 and TRBJ1-2; TRBD1 matches 7 bases. This CDR3 comprises 14 residues. J lost 4 bases, V lost 6 bases, and 8 bases had no gene match. CDR1 and CDR2 (germline): SNHLY, FYNNEI. The CDR3 bases are TGTGCCAGCAGCGACCAACAGGGGTCCTATGGCTACACCTTC. This sequence encodes CASSDQQGSYGYTF.

The rearrangement links TRBV12-5 to TRBJ1-4, with D perhaps TRBD1 (5 bases). The CDR3 has 15 amino acids. The V end was cut by 5 bases, the J end by 3 bases, with 13 bases between. Germline V gene sequence: CDR1 LGHNT, CDR2 FRNRAP. The CDR3 nucleotides read TGTGCTAGTGGTCCCGGCCGGGGGTCTAATGAAAAACTGTTTTTT. It yields the protein CASGPGRGSNEKLFF.

The rearrangement links TRBV2 to TRBJ2-7; D is perhaps TRBD1 (5 bases). CDR3 size: 14 residues. Germline V gene lookup returns CDR1 SNHLY and CDR2 FYNNEI. The V gene lost 2 bases and the J gene lost 0 bases, with 8 bases spanning the gap. The CDR3 region has the DNA TGTGCCAGCAGTGAACAGGGAAGCTCCTACGAGCAGTACTTC. Residues: CASSEQGSSYEQYF.

This chain joins TRBV5-4 and TRBJ2-1; TRBD1 agrees at 8 bases. The CDR3 runs 16 residues. The V and J ends lost 4 bases and 4 bases, in that order; junction bases with no gene match: 10. Germline lookup yields CDR1 SGHNT and CDR2 YYREEE (reference sequence). In DNA, the CDR3 is TGTGCCAGCAGCCTCCTGAACAGGGGGGTTTACAATGAGCAGTTCTTC. Translating it yields CASSLLNRGVYNEQFF.

The chain recombines TRBV5-4 with TRBJ1-2; weak D call: TRBD1 (5 bases). The V end was cut by 2 bases, the J end by 3 bases, with 11 bases between. The CDR3 totals 14 residues. Looked up from germline, CDR1 is SGHNT and CDR2 is YYREEE (reference sequence). For the CDR3, the DNA is TGTGCCAGCAGCTTTAGGCAGGGTGACTATGGCTACACCTTC. This translates into CASSFRQGDYGYTF. The whole variable domain, filled in from reference TRBV5-4 and TRBJ1-2, reads ETGVTQSPTHLIKTRGQQVTLRCSSQSGHNTVSWYQQALGQGPQFIFQYYREEENGRGNFPPRFSGLQFPNYSSELNVNALELDDSALYLCASSFRQGDYGYTFGSGTRLTVV.

Only one count was recorded for this clone. V and J are TRBV2 and TRBJ2-6, with D unclear. V was trimmed by 3 bases and J by 0 bases, leaving 9 bases between them. The germline CDR1 and CDR2 sequences are SNHLY and FYNNEI. This CDR3 comprises 16 residues. Here the CDR3 DNA reads TGTGCCAGCAGTGAGAGAGGCCACTCTGGGGCCAACGTCCTGACTTTC. Translating gives CASSERGHSGANVLTF.

The chain uses TRBV29-1 and TRBJ2-1, with D perhaps matching TRBD2 (6 bases). Trimming pared 0 bases from V and 5 bases from J, leaving 11 bases between. CDR3 length equals 14 residues. Germline CDR1 is SQVTM and CDR2 is ANQGSEA. The CDR3 sequence: CSVEDRGINNEQFF. CDR3 bases: TGCAGCGTTGAAGATCGGGGGATCAACAATGAGCAGTTCTTC.

This clone was recorded only once. The J gene is TRBJ1-1, the V gene TRBV19; TRBD1 agrees at 8 bases. With 5 bases clipped from V and 4 bases from J, the junction kept 3 bases outside the gene matches. CDR1 is LNHDA, CDR2 SQIVND, per germline (reference sequence). CDR3 length equals 13 residues. CDR3 amino acids: CASSGQGSTEAFF. The DNA of the CDR3 is TGTGCCAGTAGTGGACAGGGAAGCACTGAAGCTTTCTTT.

This clone has a handful of counts. CDR3 DNA sequence: TGCGCCAGCAGCCATTGGAGAAATGAAAAACTGTTTTTT. It encodes CASSHWRNEKLFF. The chain carries TRBV4-1 and TRBJ1-4; no firm D call. The germline CDR1 and CDR2 sequences are MGHRA and YSYEKL. The CDR3 spans 13 residues. Between the trimmed V and J ends, which lost 3 bases and 5 bases, there was a span of 7 bases.

The gene calls are TRBV5-5 and TRBJ2-5; 8 positions match TRBD1. CDR1 SGHKS and CDR2 YYEKEE come from the germline V gene (reference sequence). This CDR3 is 13 amino acids long. Unmatched junction bases numbered 5, after V lost 7 bases and J lost 3 bases. The DNA of the CDR3 is TGTGCCAGCTTGGCAGGGGGCAAAGAGACCCAGTACTTC. It yields the protein CASLAGGKETQYF. The entire variable domain, with the rest obtained from reference TRBV5-5 and TRBJ2-5, is as follows: DAGVTQSPTHLIKTRGQQVTLRCSPISGHKSVSWYQQVLGQGPQFIFQYYEKEERGRGNFPDRFSARQFPNYSSELNVNALLLGDSALYLCASLAGGKETQYFGPGTRLLVL.

This clone was recorded a few times. The V gene is TRBV30, the J gene TRBJ1-5; D is ambiguous. The CDR3 contains 13 residues. The germline gives CDR1 GTSNPN, CDR2 SVGIG (reference sequence). Between the trimmed V and J ends, which lost 1 base and 10 bases, there was a span of 14 bases. This chain's CDR3 is CAWSGGPKSPQHF. The CDR3 DNA reads as TGTGCCTGGAGTGGAGGGCCAAAGAGTCCCCAGCATTTT.

V usage is TRBV9 and J usage is TRBJ2-1, with 7 bases lining up with TRBD2. CDR1 is SGDLS, CDR2 YYNGEE, per germline. The CDR3 spans 15 residues. V shed 0 bases and J 5 bases; nucleotides not matched to a gene: 5. This CDR3 reads CASSVAPTSHNEQFF. The CDR3 bases are TGTGCCAGCAGCGTAGCCCCGACTAGCCACAATGAGCAGTTCTTC.

The CDR3 sequence is CASSVAVQANTEAFF. CDR3 coding DNA: TGTGCCAGCAGCGTAGCTGTTCAAGCAAACACTGAAGCTTTCTTT. The chain carries TRBV9 and TRBJ1-1; D remains unclear. Germline V CDR1 and CDR2: SGDLS, YYNGEE. The CDR3 consists of 15 residues. The V end was cut by 0 bases, the J end by 2 bases, with 11 bases between.

The chain couples TRBV3-1 (or the pseudogene TRBV3-2) to TRBJ2-3, with D perhaps TRBD2 (7 bases). The CDR3 extends over 18 amino acids. Deletions cut 0 bases from V and 3 bases from J, with 19 bases between. CDR1 and CDR2 (germline): LGHDT, YNNKEL (reference sequence). The CDR3 spells CASSQDLWGGWETDTQYF. The CDR3 coding sequence is TGTGCCAGCAGCCAAGATCTGTGGGGGGGCTGGGAGACAGATACGCAGTATTTT.

The rearrangement joins TRBV10-1 to TRBJ1-2, with 8 nucleotides matching TRBD1. Losses at the gene ends were 2 bases for V and 5 bases for J; bases not matched to a gene: 10. Germline CDR1 WNHNN, CDR2 SYGVQD (reference sequence). The CDR3 runs to 16 residues. CDR3 in amino acids: CASSEVDRGEGYGYTF. Written as DNA, the CDR3 is TGCGCCAGCAGTGAGGTAGACAGGGGCGAAGGTTATGGCTACACCTTC.

The chain employs TRBV4-2 and TRBJ2-2, with TRBD2 as a possible D gene (6 bases). The ends were cut back, 2 bases at V and 3 bases at J, with 10 bases in the middle. Germline values: CDR1 LGHNA, CDR2 YNFKEQ. The CDR3 is made up of 15 amino acids. The CDR3, as DNA: TGTGCCAGCAGCCAACCGGGACTTGACACCGGGGAGCTGTTTTTT. Its translation is CASSQPGLDTGELFF.

The gene calls are TRBV30 and TRBJ2-7; 9 bases are a match to TRBD2. The V gene's germline CDR1 is GTSNPN and CDR2 SVGIG (reference sequence). The J segment lost 4 bases and the V segment lost 4 bases, leaving 11 bases of the junction unmatched. This CDR3 spans 15 amino acids. CDR3 nucleotide sequence: TGTGCCTGGATGCCCCTCACAGCGGGAGGTTACGAGCAGTACTTC. Its translation is CAWMPLTAGGYEQYF.

The rearrangement joins TRBV5-1 to TRBJ2-2, with a weak D call TRBD1 (6 bases). V lost 4 bases, J lost 1 base, and 11 bases lay in between. Germline V gene sequence: CDR1 SGHRS, CDR2 YFSETQ. CDR3 length: 15 residues. This CDR3 is CASSPWTVNTGELFF. The CDR3 bases are TGCGCCAGCAGCCCTTGGACAGTGAACACCGGGGAGCTGTTTTTT.

The V call is TRBV20-1, the J call TRBJ1-1; tentative D call: TRBD1 (5 bases). Per the germline V gene, CDR1 is DFQATT and CDR2 is SNEGSKA (reference sequence). The CDR3 has 11 amino acids. V was pared by 3 bases and J by 10 bases, with 12 bases between. For the CDR3, the DNA is TGCAGTGCTAGGACAGACCTAGGAGCTTTCTTT. Translated: CSARTDLGAFF.

The chain carries TRBV5-1 and TRBJ2-1; D is unclear. The V gene's germline CDR1 is SGHRS and CDR2 YFSETQ. The length of the CDR3 is 16 residues. V shed 0 bases and J shed 5 bases, with 15 bases lying between them. CDR3 sequence: CASSLALWQEDNEQFF. The CDR3 coding sequence is TGCGCCAGCAGCTTGGCCCTGTGGCAGGAAGACAATGAGCAGTTCTTC.

This clone was observed a few times. Other DNA sequences within the sample encode an identical CDR3. V usage is TRBV5-1 and J usage is TRBJ1-5, with 7 bases matching TRBD1. Germline-derived CDR1 and CDR2 are SGHRS and YFSETQ. This CDR3 has 15 amino acids. The J segment lost 1 base and the V segment lost 0 bases, leaving 1 base of the junction unmatched. The CDR3 coding sequence is TGCGCCAGCAGCTTGGGCAGGGGGAGCAATCAGCCCCAGCATTTT. Translating gives CASSLGRGSNQPQHF.

The rearrangement uses TRBV2 and TRBJ1-6; 10 bases agree with TRBD1. The CDR3 spans 16 residues. The V and J ends lost 4 bases and 7 bases, in that order; junction bases with no gene match: 7. Germline CDR1 is SNHLY and CDR2 is FYNNEI. In DNA form, the CDR3 reads TGTGCCAGCAGTGGACTTCCGGGACAGGGGAATTCACCCCTCCACTTT. Protein: CASSGLPGQGNSPLHF.

The genes are TRBV4-1 and TRBJ1-1; TRBD1 matches 9 bases. Trimming cost V 4 bases and J 1 base; bases outside gene matches: 1. The germline V gene has CDR1 MGHRA and CDR2 YSYEKL. The CDR3 spans 14 residues. The CDR3 DNA follows: TGCGCCAGCAGCCGGGACAGGGAGAACACTGAAGCTTTCTTT. Amino acid sequence: CASSRDRENTEAFF.

The genes are TRBV7-2 and TRBJ2-7, with TRBD1 matching over 7 bases. Looked up from germline, CDR1 is SGHTA and CDR2 is FQGNSA. This CDR3 region has 15 residues. V lost 5 bases and J lost 3; bases outside the gene matches: 10. The CDR3 nucleotides are TGTGCCAGCAGCCCCAAAGGGGCAGGGGGCTACGAGCAGTACTTC. It encodes CASSPKGAGGYEQYF.

The chain couples TRBV24-1 to TRBJ2-2; D is perhaps TRBD2 (5 bases). V lost 3 bases to trimming and J lost 6 bases, with 16 bases between them. The V gene's germline CDR1 is KGHDR and CDR2 SFDVKD. CDR3 size: 16 residues. The CDR3 is CATSDARPGYSGELFF. In nucleotides, the CDR3 is TGTGCCACCAGTGATGCGAGACCGGGGTATTCCGGGGAGCTGTTTTTT.

The chain couples TRBV5-5 to TRBJ2-5; D not resolved. CDR1 and CDR2 from the germline V gene are SGHKS and YYEKEE (reference sequence). V shed 1 base and J shed 5 bases, with 12 bases lying between them. This CDR3 has 14 residues. This CDR3 reads CASSLNTGSETQYF. CDR3 DNA sequence: TGTGCCAGCAGCTTGAATACGGGTTCGGAGACCCAGTACTTC.

V usage is TRBV6-4 and J usage is TRBJ2-7; D is uncertain. Germline lookup yields CDR1 MRHNA and CDR2 SNTAGT. The CDR3 covers 12 residues. Trimming pared 6 bases from V and 0 bases from J, leaving 6 bases between. The CDR3 spells CASSASSYEQYF. CDR3 DNA sequence: TGTGCCAGCAGCGCCAGCTCCTACGAGCAGTACTTC.

This chain joins TRBV28 and TRBJ2-3, with D perhaps matching TRBD1 (5 bases). V lost 4 bases, J lost 2 bases, and 10 bases lay in between. This CDR3 region has 14 residues. CDR1 MDHEN and CDR2 SYDVKM come from the germline V gene. This CDR3 is CASSWSGHTDTQYF. Written as DNA, the CDR3 is TGTGCCAGCAGTTGGTCAGGGCACACAGATACGCAGTATTTT.

For the CDR3, the DNA is TGCGCCAGCAGCACTACAGGGCTAACTAATGAAAAACTGTTTTTT. Translation gives CASSTTGLTNEKLFF. V gene TRBV5-1 combines with J gene TRBJ1-4; D perhaps matches TRBD1 (6 bases). The germline gives CDR1 SGHRS, CDR2 YFSETQ. Trimming left V 4 bases short and J 1 base short, with 11 bases between. The CDR3 spans 15 residues.

The V gene is TRBV30, the J gene TRBJ1-6, with 7 bases aligning to TRBD1. Looked up from germline, CDR1 is GTSNPN and CDR2 is SVGIG (reference sequence). J lost 7 bases, V lost 3 bases, and 6 bases had no gene match. This CDR3 has 14 amino acids. CDR3 sequence: CAWSNRGGNSPLHF. For the CDR3, the DNA is TGTGCCTGGAGCAACAGGGGTGGAAATTCACCCCTCCACTTT.